This T cell receptor beta chain comes out of a study of T cell responses to AZD1222 COVID-19 vaccine. Note on this clone: Its antigen is not identified.

Findings of the study overall: A reported finding is that nearly half of spike-specific TCRs target unmutated variant regions. Vaccine-associated CD4 TCRs spanned spike, dominant at 160-218 and 743-854. Most donors were white British, females outnumbered males, and clonal diversity was possibly underestimated.

Libraries were prepared by immunoSEQ multiplex PCR; TCRdb keeps only in-frame clonotypes and omits some of them. The sample gives about 76,000 clones, approximately 80% of which show up once; approximately 27% is in the top ten. Sequencing used peripheral blood, obtained 28 days after the second dose of the MenACWY control vaccine. This clonotype was obtained from an adult who received the MenACWY meningococcal vaccine as a control.

The CDR3 loop reads CASSQGEGHPGFYGGVGSYTF. The CDR3 DNA is TGCGCCAGCAGCCAAGGGGAGGGACACCCAGGGTTCTATGGAGGTGTAGGTAGCTACACCTTC. V is TRBV4-1 and J is TRBJ1-2; D may be TRBD1 (6 bases). The V gene lost 1 base and the J gene lost 9 bases, with 36 bases spanning the gap. Germline V gene sequence: CDR1 MGHRA, CDR2 YSYEKL. The CDR3 is made up of 21 amino acids.